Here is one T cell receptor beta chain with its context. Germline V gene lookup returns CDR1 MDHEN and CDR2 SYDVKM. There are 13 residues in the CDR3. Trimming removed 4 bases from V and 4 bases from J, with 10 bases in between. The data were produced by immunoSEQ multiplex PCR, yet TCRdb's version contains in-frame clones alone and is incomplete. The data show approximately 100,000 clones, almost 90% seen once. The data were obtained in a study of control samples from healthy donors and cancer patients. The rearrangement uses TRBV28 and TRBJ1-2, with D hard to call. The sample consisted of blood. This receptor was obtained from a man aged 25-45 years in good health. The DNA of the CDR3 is TGTGCCAGCAGTTCCCTAGTCTCCTATGGCTACACCTTC. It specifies CASSSLVSYGYTF.